One and the same sample provided the 3 T cell receptor beta chains below, sequenced in a study of shared clonotypes between healthy human individuals. Repertoires were generated with immunoSEQ multiplex PCR, while TCRdb's copy carries only in-frame clones and drops some. The table lists hundreds of thousands of clones, around 95% of them singletons. Naive CD8 cells comprised CD45RO-negative, CCR7-positively selected cells, excluding terminally differentiated effector memory CD45RA+ cells. Sequences were obtained from naive CD8+ T cells sorted from blood. The receptors were sampled from a woman between 25 and 40 years old in good health.

The chain links TRBV15 to TRBJ2-7; 11 nucleotides agree with TRBD2. Germline values: CDR1 LNHNV, CDR2 YYDKDF (reference sequence). The CDR3 has 15 amino acids. The trim removed 6 bases at V and 6 bases at J, leaving 10 bases unmatched. CDR3 loop: CATSRGVGLAAEQYF. CDR3 coding DNA: TGTGCCACCAGTCGAGGAGTGGGACTAGCGGCCGAGCAGTACTTC.

The chain employs TRBV7-9 and TRBJ1-4, with a possible D match to TRBD1 (5 bases). Germline V lookup: CDR1 SEHNR, CDR2 FQNEAQ (reference sequence). With 5 bases removed from V and 6 bases from J, the gap between germline ends came to 16 bases. CDR3 length equals 15 residues. The CDR3 nucleotides read TGTGCCAGCAGCCGGGTCGAGGGGTTTGATGAAAAACTGTTTTTT. This encodes CASSRVEGFDEKLFF.

The chain links TRBV9 to TRBJ1-1; D unresolved. The CDR3 contains 14 residues. V shed 3 bases and J shed 4 bases, with 13 bases lying between them. Germline V gives CDR1 SGDLS, CDR2 YYNGEE. The CDR3: CASSERGYATEAFF. The CDR3 region has the DNA TGTGCCAGCAGCGAACGAGGGTACGCCACTGAAGCTTTCTTT.